What follows are 24 T cell receptor beta chains derived from one specimen sequenced in a study of blood T cell repertoires in COVID-19. Clones were sequenced by immunoSEQ multiplex PCR, and TCRdb holds only the in-frame ones, with some missing. The table has over 250,000 clones, approximately 88% seen once. The material sequenced was peripheral blood. The origin of the receptors is a woman between 70 and 85 years old with COVID-19, enrolled during active disease.

The chain combines TRBV28 with TRBJ1-5; D is unresolved. V lost 6 bases and J 1 base, leaving 4 bases between the germline ends. This CDR3 is built from 12 residues. In germline, CDR1 is MDHEN, CDR2 SYDVKM. CDR3 amino acids: CASSRSNQPQHF. CDR3 nucleotide sequence: TGTGCCAGCAGCCGGAGCAATCAGCCCCAGCATTTT.

The chain couples TRBV3-1 (or the pseudogene TRBV3-2) to TRBJ2-5, with 7 bases matching TRBD2. The germline gives CDR1 LGHDT, CDR2 YNNKEL (reference sequence). The trim removed 1 base at V and 5 bases at J, leaving 16 bases unmatched. This CDR3 is 18 amino acids long. CDR3 region: CASSQVSGGRGTRETQYF. The CDR3 nucleotides are TGTGCCAGCAGCCAAGTATCGGGCGGGAGAGGAACGCGGGAGACCCAGTACTTC.

The DNA of the CDR3 is TGTGCCAGTAGTAAGGACAGGGGGTACGAGCAGTACTTC. Translation: CASSKDRGYEQYF. J is TRBJ2-7 and V is TRBV19, with 10 bases aligning to TRBD1. CDR1 LNHDA and CDR2 SQIVND come from the germline V gene (reference sequence). V was pared by 4 bases and J by 4 bases, with 1 base of the junction left unmatched. The CDR3 has 13 amino acids.

The gene calls are TRBV14 and TRBJ1-1; 11 positions agree with TRBD1. V shed 5 bases, J shed 7 bases, and the junction held 9 bases outside the gene matches. The length of the CDR3 is 15 residues. CDR1 is SGHDN, CDR2 FVKESK, per germline. CDR3 residues: CASSFRTGGVGEAFF. The CDR3 DNA follows: TGTGCCAGCAGCTTCCGGACAGGGGGCGTCGGTGAAGCTTTCTTT.

This clone was recorded once. V and J are TRBV6-5 and TRBJ2-3; 12 bases map to TRBD2. From germline, CDR1 is MNHEY and CDR2 SVGAGI. The CDR3 length is 15 residues. V lost 7 bases, J lost 3 bases, and 5 bases stayed unmatched. CDR3 DNA sequence: TGTGCCAGCAAACAACTAGCGGGAGGTACAGATACGCAGTATTTT. Translating it yields CASKQLAGGTDTQYF.

The chain is built from TRBV28 and TRBJ1-5; possibly TRBD1 for D (5 bases). In germline, CDR1 is MDHEN, CDR2 SYDVKM. V shed 7 bases and J shed 7 bases, with 11 bases lying between them. The CDR3 has 12 residues. CDR3 loop: CASTGGGQPQHF. The CDR3 DNA reads as TGTGCCAGCACTGGGGGAGGCCAGCCCCAGCATTTT.

The V gene is TRBV6-6, the J gene TRBJ2-2; possibly TRBD2 for D (6 bases). Germline lookup yields CDR1 MNHNY and CDR2 SVGAGI (reference sequence). The CDR3 loop spans 16 amino acids. The V end lost 7 bases, the J end lost 4 bases, and 19 bases lay between the germline ends. Here the CDR3 DNA reads TGTGCCAGCACCGTAGCGTTACTCGGGGGCACCGGGGAGCTGTTTTTT. Translation gives CASTVALLGGTGELFF.

The chain combines TRBV29-1 with TRBJ1-4; a weak D match, TRBD1 (5 bases). The CDR3 extends over 12 amino acids. Germline lookup yields CDR1 SQVTM and CDR2 ANQGSEA. V was shortened by 5 bases and J by 3 bases, with 7 bases between the two germline ends. CDR3 region: CSVSGANEKLFF. The CDR3 DNA follows: TGCAGCGTTTCGGGGGCTAATGAAAAACTGTTTTTT.

The V call is TRBV7-9, the J call TRBJ1-3; possible D gene TRBD1, 5 bases. The V gene lost 1 base and the J gene lost 0 bases, with 13 bases spanning the gap. The germline V gene has CDR1 SEHNR and CDR2 FQNEAQ (reference sequence). The CDR3 is 17 residues long. The CDR3 DNA reads TGTGCCAGCAGCTTAGTGTTGGAGGGGCTCTCTGGAAACACCATATATTTT. Protein product: CASSLVLEGLSGNTIYF. Full variable domain (outside the CDR3, taken from reference TRBV7-9 and TRBJ1-3): DTGVSQNPRHKITKRGQNVTFRCDPISEHNRLYWYRQTLGQGPEFLTYFQNEAQLEKSRLLSDRFSAERPKGSFSTLEIQRTEQGDSAMYLCASSLVLEGLSGNTIYFGEGSWLTVV.

The chain is built from TRBV5-4 and TRBJ2-7, with 14 bases lining up with TRBD2. The CDR3 is 15 amino acids. The J segment lost 6 bases and the V segment lost 4 bases, leaving 6 bases of the junction unmatched. CDR1 and CDR2 from the germline V gene are SGHNT and YYREEE (reference sequence). The DNA for the CDR3 is TGTGCCAGCAGCCCCGGGACTAGCGGGAGCTTCGAGCAGTACTTC. It is translated as CASSPGTSGSFEQYF.

J is TRBJ2-3 and V is TRBV5-1; the D gene is possibly TRBD1 (7 bases). Germline values: CDR1 SGHRS, CDR2 YFSETQ. The CDR3 contains 16 residues. Trimming cost V 4 bases and J 0 bases, with 15 bases left between them. The CDR3 protein is CASSLAGGTSTDTQYF. For the CDR3, the DNA is TGCGCCAGCAGCCTGGCAGGGGGGACTAGCACAGATACGCAGTATTTT.

The V gene is TRBV7-9, the J gene TRBJ1-5, with D unresolved. Trimming removed 6 bases from V and 1 base from J, with 7 bases in between. The CDR3 has 13 amino acids. The germline V gene encodes CDR1 SEHNR and CDR2 FQNEAQ (reference sequence). The CDR3 DNA reads as TGTGCCAGCAGGGAGGACAGCAATCAGCCCCAGCATTTT. Its protein product is CASREDSNQPQHF.

The chain combines TRBV28 with TRBJ2-7; 7 bases are shared with TRBD2. Losses at the gene ends were 5 bases for V and 5 bases for J; bases not matched to a gene: 12. Germline V CDR1 and CDR2: MDHEN, SYDVKM. This CDR3 is 15 amino acids long. This chain's CDR3 is CASSLWGGKSHEQYF. CDR3 bases: TGTGCCAGCAGTCTTTGGGGGGGTAAGTCTCACGAGCAGTACTTC.

The chain couples TRBV27 to TRBJ1-4; maybe TRBD1 (5 bases). Germline-derived CDR1 and CDR2 are MNHEY and SMNVEV (reference sequence). Trimming took 5 bases from V and 4 from J, leaving 14 bases between them. The CDR3 is 15 amino acids. Here the CDR3 DNA reads TGTGCCAGCAGTGCGATGGGGCAGAATAATGAAAAACTGTTTTTT. This translates into CASSAMGQNNEKLFF.

With regard to this clone: A junction boundary mismatches the germline segment, possibly from a read error. V and J are TRBV7-2 and TRBJ2-7; maybe TRBD2 (6 bases). Germline CDR1 is SGHTA and CDR2 is FQGNSA. This CDR3 comprises 11 residues. The CDR3 loop is CASSSIGTPVF. The CDR3 nucleotides are TGTGCCAGCAGCTCAATCGGGACTCCTGTCTTC.

The chain has TRBV29-1 and TRBJ1-2, with 10 bases that match TRBD1. With 7 bases clipped from V and 8 bases from J, the junction kept 7 bases outside the gene matches. CDR3 length equals 12 residues. Germline values: CDR1 SQVTM, CDR2 ANQGSEA. The CDR3 DNA follows: TGCAGCGCCCAGGGACAGGGGAAAGGCTACACCTTC. Protein sequence: CSAQGQGKGYTF.

J is TRBJ2-3 and V is TRBV29-1; D is ambiguous. Germline values: CDR1 SQVTM, CDR2 ANQGSEA. CDR3 length equals 13 residues. V lost 3 bases, J lost 2 bases, and 9 bases lay in between. The CDR3 protein is CSVEGSSTDTQYF. The CDR3 bases are TGCAGCGTTGAGGGCAGTTCCACAGATACGCAGTATTTT.

This clone was detected only once. The chain recombines TRBV12-3 or TRBV12-4 with TRBJ1-2; D gene uncertain. V gave up 3 bases and J gave up 6 bases, with 2 bases separating them. This CDR3 contains 10 residues. CDR3 DNA sequence: TGTGCCAGCAGTTTCAATGGCTACACCTTC. Amino acid sequence: CASSFNGYTF.

This clone was observed once. This chain uses TRBV19 with TRBJ1-2, with D hard to call. Trimming left V 1 base short and J 4 bases short, with 10 bases between. Germline CDR1 and CDR2: LNHDA and SQIVND (reference sequence). This CDR3 has 14 amino acids. CDR3 sequence reads: CASSIVRGGYGYTF. DNA of the CDR3: TGTGCCAGTAGTATAGTACGGGGTGGCTATGGCTACACCTTC.

CDR3 DNA sequence: TGTGCTAGTGGTTTGGGCTACAGGGGCTCTGGAAACACCATATATTTT. Translated, it gives CASGLGYRGSGNTIYF. The rearrangement uses TRBV12-5 and TRBJ1-3; 7 nucleotides agree with TRBD1. Germline values: CDR1 LGHNT, CDR2 FRNRAP. Trimming cost V 1 base and J 0 bases; bases outside gene matches: 3. The CDR3 loop spans 16 amino acids.

The CDR3 DNA reads TGTGCCAGCAGCCGCCCTACAGGTGATACGCAGTATTTT. This gives the protein CASSRPTGDTQYF. The gene calls are TRBV5-4 and TRBJ2-3, with D tentatively TRBD1 (5 bases). Germline-derived CDR1 and CDR2 are SGHNT and YYREEE (reference sequence). The V end was cut by 4 bases, the J end by 6 bases, with 12 bases between. The CDR3 is 13 amino acids.

Here the CDR3 reads CASSIRPGMTEAFF. CDR3 nucleotide sequence: TGTGCCAGTAGTATTCGACCGGGGATGACTGAAGCTTTCTTT. The gene calls are TRBV19 and TRBJ1-1; D unresolved. The CDR3 runs to 14 residues. The germline CDR1 and CDR2 sequences are LNHDA and SQIVND (reference sequence). With 3 bases removed from V and 5 bases from J, the gap between germline ends came to 13 bases.

This chain links TRBV28 with TRBJ1-1, with 9 bases matching TRBD1. Germline-derived CDR1 and CDR2 are MDHEN and SYDVKM. The ends lost 0 bases at V and 4 bases at J; junction bases unmatched: 0. The CDR3 extends over 14 amino acids. In DNA, the CDR3 is TGTGCCAGCAGTTTATGGGACAGGGGCACTGAAGCTTTCTTT. This gives the protein CASSLWDRGTEAFF.

The rearrangement links TRBV29-1 to TRBJ2-5; D is undetermined. The germline gives CDR1 SQVTM, CDR2 ANQGSEA. Trimming took off 4 bases at V and 5 bases at J, with 32 bases between the two ends. This CDR3 is built from 19 residues. The CDR3 sequence is CSVVFFGFLRKGTGETQYF. The CDR3 nucleotides are TGCAGCGTTGTCTTTTTCGGTTTTCTCCGTAAAGGAACCGGGGAGACCCAGTACTTC.